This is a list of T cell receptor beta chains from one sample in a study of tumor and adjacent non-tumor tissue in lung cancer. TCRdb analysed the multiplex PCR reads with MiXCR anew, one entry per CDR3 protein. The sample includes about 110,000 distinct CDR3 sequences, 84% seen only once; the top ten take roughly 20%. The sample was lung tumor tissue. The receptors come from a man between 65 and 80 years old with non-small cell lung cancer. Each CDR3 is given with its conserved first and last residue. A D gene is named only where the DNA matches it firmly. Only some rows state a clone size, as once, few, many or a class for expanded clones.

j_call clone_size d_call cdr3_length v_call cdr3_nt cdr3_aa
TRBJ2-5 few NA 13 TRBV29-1 TGTAGCGTGGCCGATAGGTTCCAAGAGATCCAGTACTTC CSVADRFQEIQYF
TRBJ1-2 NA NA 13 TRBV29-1 TGCAGCCCCGTGTCACAGGCTAACTATGGCTATACCTTC CSPVSQANYGYTF
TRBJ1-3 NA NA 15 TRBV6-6 TGTGGCAGTAGTTACCCGGGCGGGGGGCAATCCACCATATATTTT CGSSYPGGGQSTIYF
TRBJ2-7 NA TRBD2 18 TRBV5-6 TGTGCCACCAGCCCGATACTAGCGGAAGGCCCGGGTAACTACGAGCAGTACTTC CATSPILAEGPGNYEQYF
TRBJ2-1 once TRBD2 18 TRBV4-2 TGTGCCAGCAGCCAAAGGACAGGTGGACTAGCGGTCTACAATGAGCATATCTTC CASSQRTGGLAVYNEHIF
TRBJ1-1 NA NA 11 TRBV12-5 TGTGCTAGTGGTTTGAACACTGAAGTTTTCTTC CASGLNTEVFF
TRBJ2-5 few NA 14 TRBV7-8 TGTACCAGCAGCTTAGGATCGGGGCCGGAGACCCAATACTTC CTSSLGSGPETQYF
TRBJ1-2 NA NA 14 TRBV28 TGTGCCAGCAGTTTGGTCGACAGAACCTATGGCTGCACCTTC CASSLVDRTYGCTF
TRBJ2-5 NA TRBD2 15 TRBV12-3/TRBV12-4 TGTGCCAGCAGCGGGCTAGCGGTAGTGATGGAGATCCAGTACTTC CASSGLAVVMEIQYF
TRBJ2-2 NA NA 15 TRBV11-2 TGTGCCAGCAGCCCCCTAGCAGAGGGAACCGGGGAGCTGTTTTTT CASSPLAEGTGELFF